This T cell receptor (beta chain) derives from a study of long-term antiretroviral therapy in people with HIV. Overall study context: First collections came about a decade before the 2015 immediate-ART recommendation. Study findings and constraints: Once patients were on ART, diversity went higher but still fell short of transplant donor controls.

It was version v3.0 of the immunoSEQ assay that was run at survey level. Produced via immunoSEQ multiplex PCR; TCRdb's table is partial and in-frame only. The sample has some 25,000 clones, over 80% seen once; the top ten hold roughly 16%. To note about this clone: Its matching antigen is unknown.

Two or more post-ART PBMC samples, plus at least one pre-ART sample, were available for each donor. CDR1 is MGHRA and CDR2 is YSYEKL in the germline V gene. The V and J ends lost 0 bases and 3 bases respectively, with 11 bases between them. CDR3 length: 16 residues. The receptor's source is a man younger than 40 with HIV. The rearrangement uses TRBV4-1 and TRBJ1-4, with TRBD1 as a possible D gene (5 bases). The material sequenced was unsorted PBMCs, taken roughly 4.5 years after starting antiretroviral therapy. The CDR3, as DNA: TGCGCCAGCAGCCAAGAGATCCAGGGTTCTAATGAAAAACTGTTTTTT. This sequence encodes CASSQEIQGSNEKLFF.